The subject of this entry is one T cell receptor (beta chain). Its recognized antigen is unknown. No base qualities exist here, and no much larger clone lies one base off it. The immunoSEQ Assay, a bias-controlled multiplex PCR, was used to amplify TCRbeta CDR3 regions from genomic DNA. The study's own analysis went as follows. The number of nucleated cells in each sample was estimated by amplification of reference gene primers within the assay. To quantify the absolute abundance of each unique TCRbeta CDR3 rearrangement, sequence reads were collapsed and filtered. For each sample, productive Simpson clonality was calculated by taking the square root of Simpson's diversity index across productive rearrangements. The table comes from immuneACCESS by way of TCRdb, which keeps in-frame sequences with V and J called. Part of the clones is missing from these tables; in studies checked, under half for an unresolved V gene and the rest for unknown reasons. Clone size and the V and J calls come from that table; the DNA yielded D and trimming. The sample profile shows tens of thousands of clones; 70% to 90% of them were found once. The top ten clones comprise under 5.5% of the sample.

Each collaborating institution followed its own protocols to collect whole blood in K2EDTA tubes. For TCRbeta analysis, collaborator samples were shipped as frozen whole blood, as isolated PBMCs, or as DNA extracted from either sample type. The record originates from a study of blood T cell repertoires in COVID-19 (dated by TCRdb to 2020 to 2022). Study-wide context: Collaborator samples came from the United States, Italy and Spain and covered acute and convalescent phases of COVID-19. The dataset comprised deeply sampled blood TCRbeta repertoires from subjects exposed to, actively infected with, or recovered from COVID-19. Where available, HLA class I and class II types were obtained from metadata supplied by the sample provider rather than from assay-based typing. Nearly every sample came with metadata listing a de-identified subject ID, COVID-19 status, age in years and sex. The material from the prospective study consisted of cDNA or gDNA derived from T cells, B-cell-depleted T cells, or PBMCs. The samples were drawn from two sources: the first 160 participants of the ongoing ImmuneRACE study, and 1,254 subjects contributed by 6 global collaborators. The repertoires were made available in a free public database intended to serve as a resource for research on the immune response to SARS-CoV-2.

What the study reported, not specific to this receptor: How much clinical and demographic metadata was included differed by source and by participant, and the metadata was provided uncurated.

The sequenced material came from peripheral blood. The TCR originated in a man aged 55 to 70 with acute or convalescent COVID-19.

The CDR3: CASSLDWTLAGTSNTGELFF. The nucleotide sequence is given as TGTGCCAGCAGCTTAGATTGGACACTAGCGGGAACCTCGAACACCGGGGAGCTGTTTTTT. The chain employs TRBV11-2 and TRBJ2-2, with 10 bases aligning to TRBD2. From V the trimming removes 0 bases and from J it removes 0 bases, while the gene matches leave 10 bases of the junction unaccounted for. The CDR3, from cysteine to phenylalanine, totals 20 residues. Kept here is only the CDR3 DNA, which spans 60 bases and is read in frame from base 1. CDR1 and CDR2 (SGHAT, FQNNGV) derive from the germline V gene. This CDR3, with the reference TRBV11-2 and TRBJ2-2 proteins standing in past its ends, gives the full variable domain EAGVAQSPRYKIIEKRQSVAFWCNPISGHATLYWYQQILGQGPKLLIQFQNNGVVDDSQLPKDRFSAERLKGVDSTLKIQPAKLEDSAVYLCASSLDWTLAGTSNTGELFFGEGSRLTVL.